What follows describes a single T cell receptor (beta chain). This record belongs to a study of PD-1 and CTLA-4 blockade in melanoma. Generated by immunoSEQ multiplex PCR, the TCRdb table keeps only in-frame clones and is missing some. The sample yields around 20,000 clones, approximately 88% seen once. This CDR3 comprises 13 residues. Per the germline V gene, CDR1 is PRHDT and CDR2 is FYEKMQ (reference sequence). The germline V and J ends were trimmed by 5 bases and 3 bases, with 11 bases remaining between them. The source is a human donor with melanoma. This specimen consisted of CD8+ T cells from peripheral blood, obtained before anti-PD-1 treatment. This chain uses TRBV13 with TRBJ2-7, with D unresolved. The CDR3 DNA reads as TGTGCCAGCAGCCCGACGGATTACTACGAGCAGTACTTC. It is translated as CASSPTDYYEQYF.